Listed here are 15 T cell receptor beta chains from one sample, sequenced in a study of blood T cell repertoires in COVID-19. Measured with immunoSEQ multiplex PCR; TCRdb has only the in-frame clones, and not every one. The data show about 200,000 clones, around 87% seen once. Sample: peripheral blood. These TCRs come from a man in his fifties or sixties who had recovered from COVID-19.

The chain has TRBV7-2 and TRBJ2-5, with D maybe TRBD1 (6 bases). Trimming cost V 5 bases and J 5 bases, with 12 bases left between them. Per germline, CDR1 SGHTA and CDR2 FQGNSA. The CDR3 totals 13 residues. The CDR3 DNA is TGTGCCAGCAGCCCCCGAAGGGGGGAGACCCAGTACTTC. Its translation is CASSPRRGETQYF. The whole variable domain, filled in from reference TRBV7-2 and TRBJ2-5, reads GAGVSQSPSNKVTEKGKDVELRCDPISGHTALYWYRQSLGQGLEFLIYFQGNSAPDKSGLPSDRFSAERTGGSVSTLTIQRTQQEDSAVYLCASSPRRGETQYFGPGTRLLVL.

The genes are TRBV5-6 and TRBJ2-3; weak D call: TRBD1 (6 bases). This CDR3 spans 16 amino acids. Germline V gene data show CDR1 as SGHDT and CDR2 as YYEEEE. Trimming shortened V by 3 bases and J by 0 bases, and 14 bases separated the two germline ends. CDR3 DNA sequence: TGTGCCAGCAGCTCCCCGGACAGCGCTAGCACAGATACGCAGTATTTT. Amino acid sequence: CASSSPDSASTDTQYF.

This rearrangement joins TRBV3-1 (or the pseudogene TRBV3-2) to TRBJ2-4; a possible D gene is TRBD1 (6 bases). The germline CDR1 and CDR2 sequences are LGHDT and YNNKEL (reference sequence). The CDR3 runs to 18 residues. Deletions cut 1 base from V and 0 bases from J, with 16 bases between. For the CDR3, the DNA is TGTGCCAGCAGCCAAGGGATGCGGCAGGGGCTAGCCAAAAACATTCAGTACTTC. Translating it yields CASSQGMRQGLAKNIQYF.

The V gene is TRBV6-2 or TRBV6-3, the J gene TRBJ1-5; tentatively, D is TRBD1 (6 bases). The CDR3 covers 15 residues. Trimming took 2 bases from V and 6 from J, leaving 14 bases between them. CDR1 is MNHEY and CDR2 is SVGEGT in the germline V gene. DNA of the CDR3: TGTGCCAGCAGTTACCCGCGGCAGGGGAGTCAGCCCCAGCATTTT. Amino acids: CASSYPRQGSQPQHF.

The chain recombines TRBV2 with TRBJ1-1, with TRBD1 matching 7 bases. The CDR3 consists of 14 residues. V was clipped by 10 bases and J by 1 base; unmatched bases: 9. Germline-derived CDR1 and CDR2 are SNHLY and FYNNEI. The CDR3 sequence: CATHWDSSNTEAFF. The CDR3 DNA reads TGTGCCACCCATTGGGACAGTTCGAACACTGAAGCTTTCTTT.

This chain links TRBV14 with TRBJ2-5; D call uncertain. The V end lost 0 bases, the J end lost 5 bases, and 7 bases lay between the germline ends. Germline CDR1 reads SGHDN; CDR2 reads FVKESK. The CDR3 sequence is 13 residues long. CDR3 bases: TGTGCCAGCAGCCAAGATCTTGTTGAGACCCAGTACTTC. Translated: CASSQDLVETQYF. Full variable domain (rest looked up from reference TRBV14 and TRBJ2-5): EAGVTQFPSHSVIEKGQTVTLRCDPISGHDNLYWYRRVMGKEIKFLLHFVKESKQDESGMPNNRFLAERTGGTYSTLKVQPAELEDSGVYFCASSQDLVETQYFGPGTRLLVL.

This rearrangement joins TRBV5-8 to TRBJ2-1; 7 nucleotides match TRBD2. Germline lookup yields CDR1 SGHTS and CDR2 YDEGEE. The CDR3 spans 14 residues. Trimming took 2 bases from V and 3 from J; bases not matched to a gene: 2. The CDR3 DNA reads TGTGCCAGCAGCTTCTGGACTAGCTACAATGAGCAGTTCTTC. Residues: CASSFWTSYNEQFF.

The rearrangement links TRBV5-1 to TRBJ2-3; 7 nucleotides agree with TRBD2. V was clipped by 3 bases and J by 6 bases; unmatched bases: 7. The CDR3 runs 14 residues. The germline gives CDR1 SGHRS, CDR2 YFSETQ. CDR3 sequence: CASSSTGGGDTQYF. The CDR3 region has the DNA TGCGCCAGCAGCTCCACGGGGGGAGGCGATACGCAGTATTTT.

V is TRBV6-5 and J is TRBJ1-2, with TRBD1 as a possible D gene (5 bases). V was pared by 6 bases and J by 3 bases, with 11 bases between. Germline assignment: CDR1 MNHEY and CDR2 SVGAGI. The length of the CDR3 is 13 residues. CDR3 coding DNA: TGTGCCAGCAGGATGGGGGGGGACTATGGCTACACCTTC. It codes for CASRMGGDYGYTF.

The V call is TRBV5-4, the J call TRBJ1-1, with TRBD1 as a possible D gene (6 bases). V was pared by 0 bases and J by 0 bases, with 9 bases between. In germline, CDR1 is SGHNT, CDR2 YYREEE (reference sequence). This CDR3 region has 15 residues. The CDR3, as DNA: TGTGCCAGCAGCTTGGCCCAGGGGTTGAACACTGAAGCTTTCTTT. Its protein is CASSLAQGLNTEAFF.

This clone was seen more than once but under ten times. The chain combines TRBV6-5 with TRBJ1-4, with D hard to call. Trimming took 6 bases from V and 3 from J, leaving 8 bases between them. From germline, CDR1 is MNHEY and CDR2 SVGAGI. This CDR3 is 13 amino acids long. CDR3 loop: CASRRQANEKLFF. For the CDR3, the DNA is TGTGCCAGCAGGCGACAAGCTAATGAAAAACTGTTTTTT.

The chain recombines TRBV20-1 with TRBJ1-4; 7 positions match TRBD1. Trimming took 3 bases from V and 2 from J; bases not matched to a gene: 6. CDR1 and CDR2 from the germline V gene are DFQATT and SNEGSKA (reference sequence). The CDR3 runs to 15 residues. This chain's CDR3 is CSASMAGGTNEKLFF. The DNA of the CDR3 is TGCAGTGCTAGTATGGCAGGGGGTACTAATGAAAAACTGTTTTTT.

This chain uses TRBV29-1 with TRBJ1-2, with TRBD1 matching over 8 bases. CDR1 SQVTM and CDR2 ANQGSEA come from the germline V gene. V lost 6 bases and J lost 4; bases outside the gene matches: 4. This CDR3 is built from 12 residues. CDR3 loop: CSVRTGPYGYTF. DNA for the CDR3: TGCAGCGTCAGGACAGGGCCCTATGGCTACACCTTC.

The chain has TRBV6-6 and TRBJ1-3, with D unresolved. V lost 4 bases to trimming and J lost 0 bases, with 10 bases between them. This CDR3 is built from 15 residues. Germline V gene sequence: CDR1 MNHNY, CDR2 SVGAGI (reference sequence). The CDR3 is CASSLPTGSGNTIYF. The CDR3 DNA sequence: TGTGCCAGCAGTTTACCCACCGGCTCTGGAAACACCATATATTTT.

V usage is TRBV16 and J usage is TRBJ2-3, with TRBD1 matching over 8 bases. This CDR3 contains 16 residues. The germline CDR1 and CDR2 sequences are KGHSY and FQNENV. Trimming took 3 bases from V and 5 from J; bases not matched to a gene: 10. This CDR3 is CASSHSGGASKDTQYF. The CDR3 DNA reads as TGTGCCAGCAGCCACTCAGGGGGCGCATCGAAAGATACGCAGTATTTT.